This T cell receptor (beta chain) was observed in a study of CD8+ T cells in alopecia areata. RNA extraction and reverse transcription yielded cDNA as sequencing template. This table comes from immunoSEQ multiplex PCR, and its TCRdb copy is limited to in-frame clones, with some not included. The sample lists 200,000 or so clones; approximately 45% were seen once. Treatment denoted: oral pan-JAK inhibitor, 5-10 mg twice daily. The germline V gene encodes CDR1 MNHEY and CDR2 SMNVEV (reference sequence). V was clipped by 6 bases and J by 7 bases; unmatched bases: 10. CDR3 length equals 14 residues. The receptor's source is a human donor with alopecia areata. The material was CD4+ T cells sorted from blood, obtained around week 36, from a patient treated with tofacitinib. V gene TRBV27 combines with J gene TRBJ2-7; 9 nucleotides match TRBD1. CDR3 bases: TGTGCCAGCAGAGCCGGGACAGGGTCAGGGGAGCAGTACTTC. Translation gives CASRAGTGSGEQYF.